The present T cell receptor beta chain was sequenced within a study of CD8 T cells in Susac syndrome. About the study: Among the Susac syndrome patients who underwent sequencing, about 6 had clinically active disease, while about eight of them were in remission.

When the RNA was reverse transcribed, random hexamers were used with an input of about 0.5 to 1 ug. TCRdb re-called the immunoSEQ multiplex PCR reads through MiXCR, storing one row per CDR3 protein. The repertoire consists of about 100,000 distinct CDR3 sequences, with 95% occurring once and the leading ten covering 0.3%. The germline V gene has CDR1 SEHNR and CDR2 FQNEAQ (reference sequence). Deletions cut 5 bases from V and 3 bases from J, with 14 bases between. The CDR3 has 15 amino acids. Bulk CD8+ and CD4+ cells came from magnetic negative isolation; CD8+ TEMRA by FACS. The sequencing sample was made of CD8+ T cells from PBMCs. The TCR comes from a human donor with Susac syndrome. The chain employs TRBV7-9 and TRBJ2-1; weak D call: TRBD1 (5 bases). The CDR3 DNA follows: TGTGCCAGCAGCACTCACAGGTCTATCTACAATGAGCAGTTCTTC. Its protein is CASSTHRSIYNEQFF.